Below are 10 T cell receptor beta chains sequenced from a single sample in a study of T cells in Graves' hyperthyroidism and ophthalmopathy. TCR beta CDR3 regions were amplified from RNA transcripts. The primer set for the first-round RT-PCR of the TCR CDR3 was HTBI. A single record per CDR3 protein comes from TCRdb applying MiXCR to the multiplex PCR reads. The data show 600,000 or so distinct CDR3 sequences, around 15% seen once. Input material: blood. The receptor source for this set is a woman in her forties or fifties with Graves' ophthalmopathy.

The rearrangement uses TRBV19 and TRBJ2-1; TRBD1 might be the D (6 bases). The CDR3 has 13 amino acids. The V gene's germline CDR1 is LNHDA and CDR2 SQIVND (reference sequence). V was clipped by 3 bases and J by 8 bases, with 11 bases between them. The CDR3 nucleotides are TGTGCCAGTAGTATGGCACAGGGCGATGAGCAGTTCTTC. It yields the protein CASSMAQGDEQFF. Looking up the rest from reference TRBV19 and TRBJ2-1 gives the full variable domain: DGGITQSPKYLFRKEGQNVTLSCEQNLNHDAMYWYRQDPGQGLRLIYYSQIVNDFQKGDIAEGYSVSREKKESFPLTVTSAQKNPTAFYLCASSMAQGDEQFFGPGTRLTVL.

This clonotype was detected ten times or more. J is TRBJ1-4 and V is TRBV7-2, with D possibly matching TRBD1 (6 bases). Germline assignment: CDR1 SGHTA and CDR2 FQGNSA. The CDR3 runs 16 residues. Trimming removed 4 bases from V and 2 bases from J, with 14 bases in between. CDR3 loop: CASSSNQGRTNEKLFF. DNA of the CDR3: TGTGCCAGCAGCTCCAATCAGGGGAGGACTAATGAAAAACTGTTTTTT. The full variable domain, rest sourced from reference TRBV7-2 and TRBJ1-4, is GAGVSQSPSNKVTEKGKDVELRCDPISGHTALYWYRQSLGQGLEFLIYFQGNSAPDKSGLPSDRFSAERTGGSVSTLTIQRTQQEDSAVYLCASSSNQGRTNEKLFFGSGTQLSVL.

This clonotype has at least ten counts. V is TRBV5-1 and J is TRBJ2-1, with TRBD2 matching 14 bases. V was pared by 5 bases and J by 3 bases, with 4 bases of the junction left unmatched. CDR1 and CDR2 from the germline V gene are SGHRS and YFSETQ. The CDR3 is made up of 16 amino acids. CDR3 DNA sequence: TGCGCCAGCAGAGGGACTAGCGGGAGAAACTACAATGAGCAGTTCTTC. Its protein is CASRGTSGRNYNEQFF.

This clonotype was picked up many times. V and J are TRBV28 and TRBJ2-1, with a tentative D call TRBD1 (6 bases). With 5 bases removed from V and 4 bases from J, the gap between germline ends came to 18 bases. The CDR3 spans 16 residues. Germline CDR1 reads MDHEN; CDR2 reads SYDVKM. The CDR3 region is CASSIGARGRYNEQFF. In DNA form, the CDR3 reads TGTGCCAGCAGTATCGGGGCCAGGGGTCGATACAATGAGCAGTTCTTC.

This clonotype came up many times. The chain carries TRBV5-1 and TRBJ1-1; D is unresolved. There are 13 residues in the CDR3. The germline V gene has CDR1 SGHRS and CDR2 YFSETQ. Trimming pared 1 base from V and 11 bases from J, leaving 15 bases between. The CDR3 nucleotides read TGCGCCAGCAGCTTGACCGACGTCTCGTGGGCTTTCTTT. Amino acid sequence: CASSLTDVSWAFF.

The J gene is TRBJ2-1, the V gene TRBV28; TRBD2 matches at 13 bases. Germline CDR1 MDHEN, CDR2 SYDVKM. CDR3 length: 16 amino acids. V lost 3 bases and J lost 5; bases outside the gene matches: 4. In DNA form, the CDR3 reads TGTGCCAGCAGTTTCTTACTAGCGGGAGGGAACAATGAGCAGTTCTTC. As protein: CASSFLLAGGNNEQFF.

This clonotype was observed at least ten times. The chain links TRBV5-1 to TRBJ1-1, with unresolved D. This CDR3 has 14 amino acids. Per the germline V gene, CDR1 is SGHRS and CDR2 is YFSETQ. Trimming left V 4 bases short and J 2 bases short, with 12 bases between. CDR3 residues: CASSPGPVNTEAFF. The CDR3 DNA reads TGCGCCAGCAGCCCAGGACCGGTCAACACTGAAGCTTTCTTT. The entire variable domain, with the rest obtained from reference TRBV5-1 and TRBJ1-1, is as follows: KAGVTQTPRYLIKTRGQQVTLSCSPISGHRSVSWYQQTPGQGLQFLFEYFSETQRNKGNFPGRFSGRQFSNSRSEMNVSTLELGDSALYLCASSPGPVNTEAFFGQGTRLTVV.

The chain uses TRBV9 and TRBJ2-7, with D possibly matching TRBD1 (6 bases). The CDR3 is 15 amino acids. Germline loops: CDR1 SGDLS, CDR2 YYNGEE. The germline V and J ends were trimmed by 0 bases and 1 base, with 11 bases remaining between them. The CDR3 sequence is CASSVEQGRSYEQYF. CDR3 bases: TGTGCCAGCAGCGTAGAACAGGGTAGGTCCTACGAGCAGTACTTC. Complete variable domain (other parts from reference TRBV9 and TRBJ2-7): DSGVTQTPKHLITATGQRVTLRCSPRSGDLSVYWYQQSLDQGLQFLIQYYNGEERAKGNILERFSAQQFPDLHSELNLSSLELGDSALYFCASSVEQGRSYEQYFGPGTRLTVT.

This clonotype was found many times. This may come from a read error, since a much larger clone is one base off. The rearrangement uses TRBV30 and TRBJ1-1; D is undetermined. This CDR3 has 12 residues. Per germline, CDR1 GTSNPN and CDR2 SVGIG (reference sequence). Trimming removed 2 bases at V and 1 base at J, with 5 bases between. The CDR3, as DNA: TGTGCCTGGAGTTGGGGGAACACTGAAGCTTTCTTT. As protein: CAWSWGNTEAFF. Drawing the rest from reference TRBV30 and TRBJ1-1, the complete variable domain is SQTIHQWPATLVQPVGSPLSLECTVEGTSNPNLYWYRQAAGRGLQLLFYSVGIGQISSEVPQNLSASRPQDRQFILSSKKLLLSDSGFYLCAWSWGNTEAFFGQGTRLTVV.

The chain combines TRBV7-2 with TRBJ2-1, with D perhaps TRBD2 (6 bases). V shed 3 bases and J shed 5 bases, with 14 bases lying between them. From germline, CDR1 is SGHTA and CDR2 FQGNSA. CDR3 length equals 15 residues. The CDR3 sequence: CASSFGGGGHNEQFF. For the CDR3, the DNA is TGTGCCAGCAGCTTTGGGGGAGGAGGGCACAATGAGCAGTTCTTC.